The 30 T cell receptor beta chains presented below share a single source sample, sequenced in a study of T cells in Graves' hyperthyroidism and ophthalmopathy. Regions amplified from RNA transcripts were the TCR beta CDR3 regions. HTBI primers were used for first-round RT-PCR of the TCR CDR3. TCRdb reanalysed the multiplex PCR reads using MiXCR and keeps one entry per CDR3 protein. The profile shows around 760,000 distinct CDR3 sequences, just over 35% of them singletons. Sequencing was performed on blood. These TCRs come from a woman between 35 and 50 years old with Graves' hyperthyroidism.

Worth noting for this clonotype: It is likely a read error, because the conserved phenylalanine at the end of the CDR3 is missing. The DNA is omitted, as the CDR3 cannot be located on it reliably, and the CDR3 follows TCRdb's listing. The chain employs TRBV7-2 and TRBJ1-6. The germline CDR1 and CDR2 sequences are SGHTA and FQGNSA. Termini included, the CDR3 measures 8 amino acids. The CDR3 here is CASSPPNS.

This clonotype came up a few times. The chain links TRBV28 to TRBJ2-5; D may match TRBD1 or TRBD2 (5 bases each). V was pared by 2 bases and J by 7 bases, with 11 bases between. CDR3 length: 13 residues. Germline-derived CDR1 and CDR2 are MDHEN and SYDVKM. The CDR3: CASSLIGDGTQYF. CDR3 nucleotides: TGTGCCAGCAGTTTAATAGGGGACGGGACCCAGTACTTC. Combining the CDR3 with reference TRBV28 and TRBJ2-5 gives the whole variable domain DVKVTQSSRYLVKRTGEKVFLECVQDMDHENMFWYRQDPGLGLRLIYFSYDVKMKEKGDIPEGYSVSREKKERFSLILESASTNQTSMYLCASSLIGDGTQYFGPGTRLLVL.

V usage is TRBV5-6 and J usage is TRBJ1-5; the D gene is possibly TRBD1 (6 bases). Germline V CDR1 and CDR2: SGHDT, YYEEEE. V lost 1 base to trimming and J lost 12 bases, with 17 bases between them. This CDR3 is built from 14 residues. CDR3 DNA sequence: TGTGCCAGCAGCTTGTTGACAGGTCCTCCTCTCCAGCATTTT. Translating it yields CASSLLTGPPLQHF.

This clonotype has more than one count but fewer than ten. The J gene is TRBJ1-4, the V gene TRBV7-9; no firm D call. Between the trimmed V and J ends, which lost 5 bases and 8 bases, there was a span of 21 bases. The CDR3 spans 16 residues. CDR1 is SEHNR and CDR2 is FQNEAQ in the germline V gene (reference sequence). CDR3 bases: TGTGCCAGCAGCCAAGGAACATGGCTAGAGGACGAAAAACTGTTTTTT. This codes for CASSQGTWLEDEKLFF.

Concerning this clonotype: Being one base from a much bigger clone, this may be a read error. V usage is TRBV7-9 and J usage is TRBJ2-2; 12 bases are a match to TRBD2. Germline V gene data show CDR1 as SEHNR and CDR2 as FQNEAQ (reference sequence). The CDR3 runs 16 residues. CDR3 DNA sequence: TGTGCCGGCAGCCACAGACTAGCGGGAGATGCCGGGGAGCTGTTTTTT. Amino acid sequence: CAGSHRLAGDAGELFF. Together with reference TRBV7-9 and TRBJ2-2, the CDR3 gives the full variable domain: DTGVSQNPRHKITKRGQNVTFRCDPISEHNRLYWYRQTLGQGPEFLTYFQNEAQLEKSRLLSDRFSAERPKGSFSTLEIQRTEQGDSAMYLCAGSHRLAGDAGELFFGEGSRLTVL.

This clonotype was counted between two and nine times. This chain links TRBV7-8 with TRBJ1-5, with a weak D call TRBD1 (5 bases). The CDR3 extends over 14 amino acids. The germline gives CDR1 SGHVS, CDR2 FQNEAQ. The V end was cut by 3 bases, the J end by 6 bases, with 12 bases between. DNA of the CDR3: TGTGCCAGCAGCTTGGGCCAGGGACCTCAGCCCCAGCATTTT. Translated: CASSLGQGPQPQHF. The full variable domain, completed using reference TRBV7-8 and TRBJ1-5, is GAGVSQSPRYKVAKRGQDVALRCDPISGHVSLFWYQQALGQGPEFLTYFQNEAQLDKSGLPSDRFFAERPEGSVSTLKIQRTQQEDSAVYLCASSLGQGPQPQHFGDGTRLSIL.

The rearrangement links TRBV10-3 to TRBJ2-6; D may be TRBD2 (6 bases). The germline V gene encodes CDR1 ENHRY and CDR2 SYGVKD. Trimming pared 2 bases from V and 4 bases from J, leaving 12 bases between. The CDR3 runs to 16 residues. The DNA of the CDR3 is TGTGCCATCAGTGAGGCCGTCCTAGCGGGGGCCAACGTCCTGACTTTC. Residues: CAISEAVLAGANVLTF.

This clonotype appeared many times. The CDR3 here is CASSGQGLSNQPQHF. CDR3 sequence (DNA): TGTGCCAGCAGCGGACAGGGGCTCAGCAATCAGCCCCAGCATTTT. J is TRBJ1-5 and V is TRBV9, with TRBD1 identical over 8 bases. Germline loops: CDR1 SGDLS, CDR2 YYNGEE. V lost 3 bases to trimming and J lost 1 base; unmatched junction nucleotides: 3. There are 15 residues in the CDR3.

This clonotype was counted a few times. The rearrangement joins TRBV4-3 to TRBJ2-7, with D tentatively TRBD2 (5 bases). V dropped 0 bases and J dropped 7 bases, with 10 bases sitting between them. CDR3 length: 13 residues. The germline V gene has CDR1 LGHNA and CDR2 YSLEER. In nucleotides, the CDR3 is TGCGCCAGCAGCCAAGAGGAGGCCACAGAGCAGTACTTC. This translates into CASSQEEATEQYF.

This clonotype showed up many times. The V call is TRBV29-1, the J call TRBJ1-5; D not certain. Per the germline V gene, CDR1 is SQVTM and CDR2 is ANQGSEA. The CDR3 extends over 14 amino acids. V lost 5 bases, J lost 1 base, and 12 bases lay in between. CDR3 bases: TGCAGCGTTAAGGGAGTTGGAAGCAATCAGCCCCAGCATTTT. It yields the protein CSVKGVGSNQPQHF.

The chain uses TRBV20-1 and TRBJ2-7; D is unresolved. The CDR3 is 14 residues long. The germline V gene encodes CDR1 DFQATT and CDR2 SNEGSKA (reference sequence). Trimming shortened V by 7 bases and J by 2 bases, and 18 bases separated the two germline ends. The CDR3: CSVPVGRTTYEQYF. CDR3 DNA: TGCAGTGTCCCCGTTGGGCGAACGACCTACGAGCAGTACTTC.

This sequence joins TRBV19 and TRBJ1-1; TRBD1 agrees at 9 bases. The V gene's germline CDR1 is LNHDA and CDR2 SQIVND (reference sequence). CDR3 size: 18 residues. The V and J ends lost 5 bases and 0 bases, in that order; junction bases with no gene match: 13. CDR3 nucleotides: TGTGCCAGTAGTCGATTAAGACAGGGGGTTCGAATGAACACTGAAGCTTTCTTT. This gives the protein CASSRLRQGVRMNTEAFF.

The CDR3 spells CAWIFENTGTEAFF. The DNA of the CDR3 is TGTGCCTGGATATTTGAGAACACGGGAACTGAAGCTTTCTTT. This chain connects TRBV30 to TRBJ1-1; D ambiguous. The germline V and J ends were trimmed by 4 bases and 5 bases, with 17 bases remaining between them. CDR3 length: 14 amino acids. Germline assignment: CDR1 GTSNPN and CDR2 SVGIG (reference sequence). The full variable domain, in which reference TRBV30 and TRBJ1-1 provide the parts outside the CDR3, is SQTIHQWPATLVQPVGSPLSLECTVEGTSNPNLYWYRQAAGRGLQLLFYSVGIGQISSEVPQNLSASRPQDRQFILSSKKLLLSDSGFYLCAWIFENTGTEAFFGQGTRLTVV.

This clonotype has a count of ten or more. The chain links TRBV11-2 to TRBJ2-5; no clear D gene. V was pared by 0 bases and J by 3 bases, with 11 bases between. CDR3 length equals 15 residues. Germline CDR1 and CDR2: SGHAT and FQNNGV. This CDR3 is CASSLDPGPEETQYF. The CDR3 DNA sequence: TGTGCCAGCAGCTTAGATCCCGGACCCGAAGAGACCCAGTACTTC.

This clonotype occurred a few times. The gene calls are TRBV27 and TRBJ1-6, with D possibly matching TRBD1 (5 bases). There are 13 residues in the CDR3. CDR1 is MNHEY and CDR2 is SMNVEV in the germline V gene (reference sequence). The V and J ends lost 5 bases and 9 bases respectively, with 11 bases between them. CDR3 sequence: CASSPRQTSPLHF. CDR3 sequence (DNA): TGTGCCAGCAGTCCGAGACAGACTTCACCCCTCCACTTT.

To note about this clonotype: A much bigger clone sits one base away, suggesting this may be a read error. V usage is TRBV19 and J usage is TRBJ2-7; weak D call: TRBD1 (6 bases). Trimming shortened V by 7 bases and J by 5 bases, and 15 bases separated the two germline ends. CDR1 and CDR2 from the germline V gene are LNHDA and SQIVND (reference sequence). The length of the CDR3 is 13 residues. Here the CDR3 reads CASNSTGFDEQYF. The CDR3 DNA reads TGTGCCAGTAATTCCACAGGGTTCGACGAGCAGTACTTC.

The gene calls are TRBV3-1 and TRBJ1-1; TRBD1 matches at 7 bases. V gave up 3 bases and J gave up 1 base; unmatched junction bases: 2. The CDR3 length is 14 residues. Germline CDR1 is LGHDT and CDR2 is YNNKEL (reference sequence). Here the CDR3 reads CASSHGQANTEAFF. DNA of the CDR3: TGTGCCAGCAGCCATGGACAGGCGAACACTGAAGCTTTCTTT. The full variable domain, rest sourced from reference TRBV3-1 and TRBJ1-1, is DTAVSQTPKYLVTQMGNDKSIKCEQNLGHDTMYWYKQDSKKFLKIMFSYNNKELIINETVPNRFSPKSPDKAHLNLHINSLELGDSAVYFCASSHGQANTEAFFGQGTRLTVV.

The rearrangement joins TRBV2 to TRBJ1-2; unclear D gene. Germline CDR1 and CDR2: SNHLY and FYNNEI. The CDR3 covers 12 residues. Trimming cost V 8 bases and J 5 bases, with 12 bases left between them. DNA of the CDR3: TGTGCCAGCCACTCAGGCCTATATGGCTACACCTTC. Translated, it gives CASHSGLYGYTF.

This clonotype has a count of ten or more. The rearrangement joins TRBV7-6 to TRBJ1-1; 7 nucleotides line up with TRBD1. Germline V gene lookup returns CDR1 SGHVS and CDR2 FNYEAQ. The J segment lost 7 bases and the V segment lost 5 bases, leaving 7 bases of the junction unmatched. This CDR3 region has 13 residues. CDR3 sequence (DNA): TGTGCCAGCAGCCCCGACAGGGTTGGTGAAGCTTTCTTT. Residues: CASSPDRVGEAFF.

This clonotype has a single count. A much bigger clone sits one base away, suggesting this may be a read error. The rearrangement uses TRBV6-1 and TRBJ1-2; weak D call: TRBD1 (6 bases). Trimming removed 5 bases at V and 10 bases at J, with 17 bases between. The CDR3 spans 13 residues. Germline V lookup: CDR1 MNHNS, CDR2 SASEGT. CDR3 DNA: TGTGCCAGCAGTCTCGGGACACCTACGTCCTACACCTTC. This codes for CASSLGTPTSYTF.

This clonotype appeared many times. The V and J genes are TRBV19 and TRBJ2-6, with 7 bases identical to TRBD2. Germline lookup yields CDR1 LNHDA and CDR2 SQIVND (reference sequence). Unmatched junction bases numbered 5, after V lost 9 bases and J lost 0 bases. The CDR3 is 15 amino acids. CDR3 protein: CASRGRGSGANVLTF. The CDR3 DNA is TGTGCCAGCCGGGGGAGGGGCTCTGGGGCCAACGTCCTGACTTTC.

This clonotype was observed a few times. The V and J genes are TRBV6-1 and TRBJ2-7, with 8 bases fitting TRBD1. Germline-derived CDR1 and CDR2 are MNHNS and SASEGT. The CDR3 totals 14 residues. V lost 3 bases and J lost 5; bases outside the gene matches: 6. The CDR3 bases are TGTGCCAGCAGTGAGAGGCAGGGGGCTGACGAGCAGTACTTC. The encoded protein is CASSERQGADEQYF.

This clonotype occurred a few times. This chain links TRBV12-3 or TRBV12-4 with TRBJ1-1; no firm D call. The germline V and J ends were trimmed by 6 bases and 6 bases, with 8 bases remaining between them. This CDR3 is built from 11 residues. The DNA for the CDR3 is TGTGCCAGCAGCGTCGGGGCTGAAGCTTTCTTT. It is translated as CASSVGAEAFF.

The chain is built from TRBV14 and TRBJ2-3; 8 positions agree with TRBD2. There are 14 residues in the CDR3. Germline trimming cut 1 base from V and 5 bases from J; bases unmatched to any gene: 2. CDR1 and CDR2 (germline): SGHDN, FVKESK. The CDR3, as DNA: TGTGCCAGCAGCCAAGGACTAGCGTTAGATACGCAGTATTTT. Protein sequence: CASSQGLALDTQYF.

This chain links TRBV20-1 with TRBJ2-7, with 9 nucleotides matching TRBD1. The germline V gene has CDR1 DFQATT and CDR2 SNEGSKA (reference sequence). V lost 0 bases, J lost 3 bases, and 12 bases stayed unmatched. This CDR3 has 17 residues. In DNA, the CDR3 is TGCAGTGCTAGAGATTGGGGACAGGGACAGGGTCACTACGAGCAGTACTTC. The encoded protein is CSARDWGQGQGHYEQYF.

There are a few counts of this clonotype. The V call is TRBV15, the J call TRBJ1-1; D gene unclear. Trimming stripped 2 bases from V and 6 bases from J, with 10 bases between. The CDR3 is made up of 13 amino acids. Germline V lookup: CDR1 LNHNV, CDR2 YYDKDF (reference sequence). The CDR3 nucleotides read TGTGCCACCAGCAGACCCGGTCCCCCTGAAGCTTTCTTT. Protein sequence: CATSRPGPPEAFF.

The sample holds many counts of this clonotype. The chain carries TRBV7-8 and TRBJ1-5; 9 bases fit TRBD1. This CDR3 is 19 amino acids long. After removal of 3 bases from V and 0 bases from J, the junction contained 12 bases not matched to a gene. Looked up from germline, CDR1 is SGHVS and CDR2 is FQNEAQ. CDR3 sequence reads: CASSLTGTGTSHSNQPQHF. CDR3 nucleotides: TGTGCCAGCAGCTTGACCGGGACAGGGACCAGTCATAGCAATCAGCCCCAGCATTTT.

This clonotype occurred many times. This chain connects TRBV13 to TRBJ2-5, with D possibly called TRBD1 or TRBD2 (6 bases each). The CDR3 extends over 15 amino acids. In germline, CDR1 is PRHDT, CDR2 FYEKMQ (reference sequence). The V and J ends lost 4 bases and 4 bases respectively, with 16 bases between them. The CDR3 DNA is TGTGCCAGCAGCTCAATCAGGGGACTGGGAGAGACCCAGTACTTC. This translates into CASSSIRGLGETQYF.

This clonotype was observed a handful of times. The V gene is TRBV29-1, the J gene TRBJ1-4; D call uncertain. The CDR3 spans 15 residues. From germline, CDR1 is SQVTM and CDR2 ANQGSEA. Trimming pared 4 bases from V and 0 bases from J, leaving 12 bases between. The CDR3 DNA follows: TGCAGCGTTGTAAGTGGAATCGCAACTAATGAAAAACTGTTTTTT. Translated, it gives CSVVSGIATNEKLFF.

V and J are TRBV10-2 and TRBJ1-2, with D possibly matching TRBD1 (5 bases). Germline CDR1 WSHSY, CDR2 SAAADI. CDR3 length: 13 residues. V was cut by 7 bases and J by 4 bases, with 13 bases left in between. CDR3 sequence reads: CASTRDRVYGYTF. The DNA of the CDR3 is TGCGCCAGCACTAGAGACAGAGTCTATGGCTACACCTTC.